These 12 T cell receptor beta chains came from one sample sequenced in a study of a mutant IDH1 vaccine in newly diagnosed glioma. Assay: immunoSEQ multiplex PCR; the TCRdb copy retains only in-frame clones and omits some. The sample holds around 80,000 clones, more than 80% seen once. The time point was: week 23, last vaccination. A 20-mer mutant IDH1 peptide at 300 ug was injected subcutaneously with topical imiquimod. No antigen is known for these receptors. Sequencing was performed on PBMCs, taken from a glioma patient whose treatment included an IDH1 peptide vaccine. The receptors were sampled from a woman aged 45-59 years with glioma.

Written as DNA, the CDR3 is TGTGCCAGCACCCAGGGATGGGGGGCGAACACCGGGGAGCTGTTTTTT. It specifies CASTQGWGANTGELFF. The V call is TRBV5-8, the J call TRBJ2-2; D is possibly TRBD2 (6 bases). CDR3 size: 16 residues. Germline V CDR1 and CDR2: SGHTS, YDEGEE. Deletions cut 6 bases from V and 0 bases from J, with 15 bases between.

The chain couples TRBV28 to TRBJ1-2; perhaps TRBD1 as D (6 bases). The germline V and J ends were trimmed by 6 bases and 4 bases, with 15 bases remaining between them. The CDR3 has 14 amino acids. The germline V gene has CDR1 MDHEN and CDR2 SYDVKM. In nucleotides, the CDR3 is TGTGCCAGCAGATCCGGGACATACCCCTATGGCTACACCTTC. It encodes CASRSGTYPYGYTF.

V gene TRBV5-8 combines with J gene TRBJ2-5; D not certain. This CDR3 comprises 14 residues. Trimming shortened V by 0 bases and J by 5 bases, and 11 bases separated the two germline ends. The V gene's germline CDR1 is SGHTS and CDR2 YDEGEE. CDR3: CASSLEISRETQYF. The DNA of the CDR3 is TGTGCCAGCAGCTTGGAGATTAGCCGGGAGACCCAGTACTTC.

The V gene is TRBV9, the J gene TRBJ2-7; 8 bases are a match to TRBD2. Germline V CDR1 and CDR2: SGDLS, YYNGEE. Trimming cost V 0 bases and J 3 bases; bases outside gene matches: 5. There are 15 residues in the CDR3. Here the CDR3 DNA reads TGTGCCAGCAGCGTAGCGGCTAGCGGGCGCTACGAGCAGTACTTC. This encodes CASSVAASGRYEQYF.

This clone was observed a few times. V and J are TRBV6-1 and TRBJ1-2, with TRBD1 matching 8 bases. The CDR3 consists of 12 residues. CDR1 is MNHNS and CDR2 is SASEGT in the germline V gene. V gave up 6 bases and J gave up 13 bases; unmatched junction bases: 10. CDR3 DNA: TGTGCCAGCAGCCCAGGGACAGGCCCTAGCACCTTC. This translates into CASSPGTGPSTF.

The chain joins TRBV15 to TRBJ1-2; D is perhaps TRBD1 (6 bases). This CDR3 has 16 residues. V gave up 1 base and J gave up 2 bases, with 14 bases separating them. The germline V gene encodes CDR1 LNHNV and CDR2 YYDKDF (reference sequence). For the CDR3, the DNA is TGTGCCACCAGCAGAGCTAGGGGGGCGCAAAACTATGGCTACACCTTC. Residues: CATSRARGAQNYGYTF. The full variable domain, in which reference TRBV15 and TRBJ1-2 provide the parts outside the CDR3, is DAMVIQNPRYQVTQFGKPVTLSCSQTLNHNVMYWYQQKSSQAPKLLFHYYDKDFNNEADTPDNFQSRRPNTSFCFLDIRSPGLGDTAMYLCATSRARGAQNYGYTFGSGTRLTVV.

The chain recombines TRBV5-1 with TRBJ2-5; 7 nucleotides line up with TRBD1. The CDR3 has 14 residues. The V gene's germline CDR1 is SGHRS and CDR2 YFSETQ. Trimming cost V 2 bases and J 2 bases; bases outside gene matches: 3. CDR3 in amino acids: CASSFMGQQETQYF. The CDR3 bases are TGCGCCAGCAGCTTCATGGGACAGCAAGAGACCCAGTACTTC.

This chain connects TRBV6-1 to TRBJ1-2; weak D call: TRBD1 (6 bases). The V end was cut by 8 bases, the J end by 3 bases, with 10 bases between. This CDR3 region has 12 residues. Germline V lookup: CDR1 MNHNS, CDR2 SASEGT. The CDR3 reads CASHRADYGYTF. DNA for the CDR3: TGTGCCAGCCACAGGGCGGACTATGGCTACACCTTC.

V gene TRBV5-1 combines with J gene TRBJ2-5; D is undetermined. Germline loops: CDR1 SGHRS, CDR2 YFSETQ. V lost 4 bases, J lost 5 bases, and 21 bases lay in between. The CDR3 contains 16 residues. This CDR3 reads CASSPRRPQLGETQYF. CDR3 coding DNA: TGCGCCAGCAGCCCCCGTCGTCCTCAGCTGGGGGAGACCCAGTACTTC. Complete variable domain (other parts from reference TRBV5-1 and TRBJ2-5): KAGVTQTPRYLIKTRGQQVTLSCSPISGHRSVSWYQQTPGQGLQFLFEYFSETQRNKGNFPGRFSGRQFSNSRSEMNVSTLELGDSALYLCASSPRRPQLGETQYFGPGTRLLVL.

The chain uses TRBV28 and TRBJ2-7; D gene ambiguous. V was shortened by 3 bases and J by 3 bases, with 12 bases between the two germline ends. The CDR3 is 14 amino acids. Germline CDR1 is MDHEN and CDR2 is SYDVKM. The CDR3 region has the DNA TGTGCCAGCAGTTTGGTTGGCGGAAGCTACGAGCAGTACTTC. This codes for CASSLVGGSYEQYF.

The chain employs TRBV7-9 and TRBJ1-1, with 7 nucleotides matching TRBD1. Trimming removed 4 bases from V and 4 bases from J; junction bases left unmatched: 6. Germline CDR1 and CDR2: SEHNR and FQNEAQ (reference sequence). This CDR3 is built from 14 residues. In DNA, the CDR3 is TGTGCCAGCAGCTCCGACAGGGACGGCACTGAAGCTTTCTTT. It yields the protein CASSSDRDGTEAFF.

This clone showed up just once. The rearrangement joins TRBV27 to TRBJ2-1, with D perhaps TRBD1 (6 bases). The CDR3 runs 17 residues. Germline V lookup: CDR1 MNHEY, CDR2 SMNVEV (reference sequence). The V gene lost 5 bases and the J gene lost 1 base, with 18 bases spanning the gap. CDR3 amino acids: CASSPNPTGYSYNEQFF. For the CDR3, the DNA is TGTGCCAGCAGTCCAAACCCGACAGGCTATTCCTACAATGAGCAGTTCTTC.